This entry concerns a single TCR beta chain. Its antigen is currently unknown. This record comes from a study of T cell repertoires and HLA-DP antigens. Whole-study context: A couple of male donors and one female donor spanned ages 18-to-29 through 60-to-69. DNA input averaged approximately 220 ng in sorted CD137+CD4+ and around 1,100 ng in pre-culture CD4+.

Unmatched junction bases numbered 9, after V lost 1 base and J lost 6 bases. Germline V gene data show CDR1 as SGHVS and CDR2 as FQNEAQ. The CDR3 has 15 amino acids. Primers targeted 54 TRBV and 13 TRBJ segments. Only in-frame clones appear in the TCRdb table, and some are missing; sequencing was by immunoSEQ multiplex PCR. This sample yields around 100,000 clones, of which more than 85% are seen a single time; about 0.3% belongs to the top ten. Input material: CD4+ T cells from PBMCs. The V gene is TRBV7-8, the J gene TRBJ2-7, with TRBD1 matching 7 bases. The sequence came from a woman aged 18-35 years in good health and CMV-seronegative. The CDR3: CASSLGGQGVGEQYF. DNA for the CDR3: TGTGCCAGCAGCTTAGGAGGGCAGGGGGTAGGCGAGCAGTACTTC.